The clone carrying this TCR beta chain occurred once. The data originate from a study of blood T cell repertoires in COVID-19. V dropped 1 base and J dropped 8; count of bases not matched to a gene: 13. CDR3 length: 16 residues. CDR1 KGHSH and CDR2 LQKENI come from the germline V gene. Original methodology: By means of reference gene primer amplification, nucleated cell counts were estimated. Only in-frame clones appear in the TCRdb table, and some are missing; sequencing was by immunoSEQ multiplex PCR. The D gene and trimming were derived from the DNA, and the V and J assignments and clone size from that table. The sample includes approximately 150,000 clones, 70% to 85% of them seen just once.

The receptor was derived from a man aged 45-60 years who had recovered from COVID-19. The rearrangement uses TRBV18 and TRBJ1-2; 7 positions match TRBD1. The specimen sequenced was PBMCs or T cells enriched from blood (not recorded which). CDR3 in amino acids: CASSPQGATGGAGYTF. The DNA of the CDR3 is TGTGCCAGCTCACCACAGGGGGCAACCGGAGGGGCGGGCTACACCTTC.